In this sample, the clone carrying this TCR beta chain turned up a few times. Its ends do not fully match the called genes, so a read error is possible. From germline, CDR1 is DFQATT and CDR2 SNEGSKA (reference sequence). The CDR3 is 13 amino acids. The data are from a study of neurological immune-mediated disorders. TCRdb called the 5' RACE reads again in MiXCR, with one record for every CDR3 protein. The data contain 65,000 to 70,000 distinct CDR3 sequences, 4.1% of them singletons. The V and J genes are TRBV20-1 and TRBJ1-5; tentative D call: TRBD1 (6 bases). Sequencing used PBMCs. This TCR was recovered from a man aged 50 to 59 with multiple sclerosis. CDR3 protein: CSANRDTNQPQNF. In DNA, the CDR3 is TGCAGTGCTAACCGGGACACCAATCAGCCCCAGAATTTT.